The 12 T cell receptor beta chains presented below share a single source sample, sequenced in a study of vaccination effects on CD4 cells after COVID-19. Viral peptide pool expansion of antigen-specific CD4+ T cells preceded sequencing in the ViraFEST assay. After less than 11 days in culture, the CD4+ T cells were isolated. BNT162b2 vaccine or mRNA-1273 vaccine was given to participants in two doses. These receptors have no identified antigens. The protocol was immunoSEQ multiplex PCR, while the TCRdb copy is restricted to in-frame clones and leaves out a portion. The repertoire has 20,000 to 25,000 clones, more than 60% of them found once; the top ten carry approximately 7.8%. Sequenced material: CD4+ T cells from PBMCs cultured with SARS-CoV-2 spike peptides, taken after COVID-19 vaccination. These receptors were obtained from a human donor who received a COVID-19 vaccine.

The chain combines TRBV24-1 with TRBJ2-5; 7 bases map to TRBD2. The germline CDR1 and CDR2 sequences are KGHDR and SFDVKD. The CDR3 runs to 17 residues. With 4 bases clipped from V and 5 bases from J, the junction kept 15 bases outside the gene matches. CDR3 amino acids: CATSERLAGGSEETQYF. CDR3 nucleotide sequence: TGTGCCACCAGTGAGAGGTTGGCCGGGGGGTCGGAGGAGACCCAGTACTTC.

The genes are TRBV3-1 (or the pseudogene TRBV3-2) and TRBJ1-1, with D possibly matching TRBD1 (5 bases). V was clipped by 3 bases and J by 1 base, with 9 bases between them. This CDR3 region has 14 residues. Germline CDR1 reads LGHDT; CDR2 reads YNNKEL (reference sequence). Here the CDR3 reads CASSHIQGNTEAFF. The DNA for the CDR3 is TGTGCCAGCAGCCATATCCAGGGGAACACTGAAGCTTTCTTT.

The J gene is TRBJ1-2, the V gene TRBV3-1 (or the pseudogene TRBV3-2); D uncertain. The CDR3 sequence is 16 residues long. Between the trimmed V and J ends, which lost 0 bases and 2 bases, there was a span of 13 bases. Germline values: CDR1 LGHDT, CDR2 YNNKEL (reference sequence). In DNA form, the CDR3 reads TGTGCCAGCAGCCAAGACAGCATTCCCACAAACTATGGCTACACCTTC. Translating it yields CASSQDSIPTNYGYTF.

This chain connects TRBV19 to TRBJ2-7; 10 bases align to TRBD1. This CDR3 comprises 15 residues. CDR1 and CDR2 from the germline V gene are LNHDA and SQIVND (reference sequence). V dropped 5 bases and J dropped 5; count of bases not matched to a gene: 9. The CDR3 loop reads CASSRDRGLRNEQYF. The CDR3 DNA follows: TGTGCCAGTAGTCGTGACAGGGGGCTTCGGAACGAGCAGTACTTC. The full variable domain, with the rest looked up from reference TRBV19 and TRBJ2-7, is DGGITQSPKYLFRKEGQNVTLSCEQNLNHDAMYWYRQDPGQGLRLIYYSQIVNDFQKGDIAEGYSVSREKKESFPLTVTSAQKNPTAFYLCASSRDRGLRNEQYFGPGTRLTVT.

The DNA of the CDR3 is TGCAGCGTTGGCGTGAGCTCAGAGACCCAGTACTTC. Encoded protein: CSVGVSSETQYF. The J gene is TRBJ2-5, the V gene TRBV29-1, with D unclear. V was pared by 4 bases and J by 4 bases, with 10 bases between. Germline lookup yields CDR1 SQVTM and CDR2 ANQGSEA. This CDR3 has 12 amino acids.

The rearrangement uses TRBV30 and TRBJ2-5; 7 positions agree with TRBD1. The junction had 5 bases not matched to a gene; V was cut back by 2 bases and J by 5 bases. The germline gives CDR1 GTSNPN, CDR2 SVGIG (reference sequence). The CDR3 is 13 amino acids. Here the CDR3 reads CAWSSRGQETQYF. The CDR3 nucleotides read TGTGCCTGGAGTTCTAGGGGGCAGGAGACCCAGTACTTC.

This clone was detected only once. The chain carries TRBV7-6 and TRBJ2-5, with 7 bases identical to TRBD2. The J segment lost 4 bases and the V segment lost 0 bases, leaving 8 bases of the junction unmatched. Germline values: CDR1 SGHVS, CDR2 FNYEAQ. The CDR3 length is 16 residues. CDR3 coding DNA: TGTGCCAGCAGCTTAGCGGAGGGAGGGTTTGGAGAGACCCAGTACTTC. This translates into CASSLAEGGFGETQYF.

V gene TRBV12-5 combines with J gene TRBJ1-2; TRBD1 agrees at 7 bases. Germline V lookup: CDR1 LGHNT, CDR2 FRNRAP. Trimming took 2 bases from V and 6 from J; bases not matched to a gene: 12. The CDR3 runs 16 residues. The CDR3 nucleotides are TGTGCTAGTGGTTTGTCCCCGACGGGCAGGGGGGATGGCTACACCTTC. It translates to CASGLSPTGRGDGYTF.

This clone showed up just a few times. The V call is TRBV12-3 or TRBV12-4, the J call TRBJ1-5; the D is unclear. This CDR3 has 13 amino acids. V shed 2 bases and J shed 5 bases, with 7 bases lying between them. CDR3 protein: CASSLHGDQPQHF. CDR3 DNA sequence: TGTGCCAGCAGTTTACACGGGGATCAGCCCCAGCATTTT.

The rearrangement uses TRBV27 and TRBJ2-5; D unclear. Deletions cut 0 bases from V and 8 bases from J, with 16 bases between. This CDR3 is 15 amino acids long. Germline V gives CDR1 MNHEY, CDR2 SMNVEV (reference sequence). CDR3: CASSLSSDEGRTQYF. The CDR3 nucleotides are TGTGCCAGCAGTTTATCGTCGGACGAAGGACGAACCCAGTACTTC.

This chain joins TRBV11-2 and TRBJ2-5; D is perhaps TRBD1 or TRBD2 (5 bases each). Trimming removed 5 bases from V and 4 bases from J, with 20 bases in between. Germline CDR1 is SGHAT and CDR2 is FQNNGV. The CDR3 sequence is 16 residues long. As DNA, the CDR3 is TGTGCCAGCAGCGTACTTACCGGGACCCCGGGAGAGACCCAGTACTTC. Translated, it gives CASSVLTGTPGETQYF.

The chain joins TRBV6-6 to TRBJ1-2; D perhaps matches TRBD1 (6 bases). This CDR3 comprises 16 residues. Germline values: CDR1 MNHNY, CDR2 SVGAGI (reference sequence). V was pared by 8 bases and J by 4 bases, with 23 bases between. In nucleotides, the CDR3 is TGTGCCAGCTTCCTTCCTTATACTGGGGGCAGCTATGGCTACACCTTC. It is translated as CASFLPYTGGSYGYTF.